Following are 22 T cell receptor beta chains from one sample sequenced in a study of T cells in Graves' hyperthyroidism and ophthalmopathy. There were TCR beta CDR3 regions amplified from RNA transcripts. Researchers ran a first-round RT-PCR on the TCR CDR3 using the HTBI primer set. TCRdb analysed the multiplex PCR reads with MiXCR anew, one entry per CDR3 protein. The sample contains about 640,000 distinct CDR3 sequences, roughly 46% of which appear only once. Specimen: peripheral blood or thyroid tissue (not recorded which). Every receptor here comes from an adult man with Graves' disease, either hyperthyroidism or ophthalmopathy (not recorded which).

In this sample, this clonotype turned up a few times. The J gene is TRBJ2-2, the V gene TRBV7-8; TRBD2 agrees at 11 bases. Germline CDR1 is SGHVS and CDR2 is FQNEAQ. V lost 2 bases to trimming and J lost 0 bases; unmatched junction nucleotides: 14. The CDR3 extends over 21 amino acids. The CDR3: CASSLPKTAGTSGANTGELFF. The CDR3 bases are TGTGCCAGCAGCTTACCCAAGACAGCCGGGACTAGCGGTGCGAACACCGGGGAGCTGTTTTTT.

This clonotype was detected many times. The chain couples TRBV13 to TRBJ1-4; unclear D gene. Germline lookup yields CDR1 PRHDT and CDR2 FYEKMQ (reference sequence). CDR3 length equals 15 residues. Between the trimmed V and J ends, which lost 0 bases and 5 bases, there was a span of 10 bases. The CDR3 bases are TGTGCCAGCAGCTTAGGGTCGGCAAAGAATGAAAAACTGTTTTTT. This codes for CASSLGSAKNEKLFF. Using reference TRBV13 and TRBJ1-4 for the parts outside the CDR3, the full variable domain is AAGVIQSPRHLIKEKRETATLKCYPIPRHDTVYWYQQGPGQDPQFLISFYEKMQSDKGSIPDRFSAQQFSDYHSELNMSSLELGDSALYFCASSLGSAKNEKLFFGSGTQLSVL.

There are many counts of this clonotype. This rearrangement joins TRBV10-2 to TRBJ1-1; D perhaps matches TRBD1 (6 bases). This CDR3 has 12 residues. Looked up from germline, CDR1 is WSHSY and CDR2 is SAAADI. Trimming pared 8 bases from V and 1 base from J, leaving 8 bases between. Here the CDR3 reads CASQTGNTEAFF. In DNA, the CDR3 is TGCGCCAGCCAGACAGGGAACACTGAAGCTTTCTTT.

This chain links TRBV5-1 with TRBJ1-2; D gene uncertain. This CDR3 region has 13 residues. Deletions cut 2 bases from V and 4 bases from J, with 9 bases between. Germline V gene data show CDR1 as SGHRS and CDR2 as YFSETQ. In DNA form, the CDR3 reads TGCGCCAGCAGCTTAATGGAGGGCTATGGCTACACCTTC. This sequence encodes CASSLMEGYGYTF.

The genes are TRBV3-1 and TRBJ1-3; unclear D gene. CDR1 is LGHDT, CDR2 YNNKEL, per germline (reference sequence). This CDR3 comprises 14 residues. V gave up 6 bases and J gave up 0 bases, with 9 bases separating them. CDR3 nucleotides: TGTGCCAGCAGTCAACAGTTCTCTGGAAACACCATATATTTT. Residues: CASSQQFSGNTIYF.

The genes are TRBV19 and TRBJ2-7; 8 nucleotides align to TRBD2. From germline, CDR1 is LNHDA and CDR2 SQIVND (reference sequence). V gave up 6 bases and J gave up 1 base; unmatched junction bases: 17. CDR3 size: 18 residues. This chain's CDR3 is CASSQPIRGGQGSYEQYF. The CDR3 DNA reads TGTGCCAGTAGCCAACCTATTCGGGGGGGGCAAGGTTCCTACGAGCAGTACTTC.

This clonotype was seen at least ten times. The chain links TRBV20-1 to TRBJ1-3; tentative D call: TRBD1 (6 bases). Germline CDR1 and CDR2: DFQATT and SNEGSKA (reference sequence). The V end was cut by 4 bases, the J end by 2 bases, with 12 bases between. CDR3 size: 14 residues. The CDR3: CSANPGATGNTIYF. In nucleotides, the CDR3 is TGCAGTGCTAACCCAGGGGCAACTGGAAACACCATATATTTT.

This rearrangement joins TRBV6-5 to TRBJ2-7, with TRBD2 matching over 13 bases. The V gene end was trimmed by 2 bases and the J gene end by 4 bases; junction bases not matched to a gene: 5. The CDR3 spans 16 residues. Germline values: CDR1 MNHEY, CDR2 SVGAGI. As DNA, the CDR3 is TGTGCCAGCAGTTACGGACTAGCGGGAGTGGGGTACGAGCAGTACTTC. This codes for CASSYGLAGVGYEQYF.

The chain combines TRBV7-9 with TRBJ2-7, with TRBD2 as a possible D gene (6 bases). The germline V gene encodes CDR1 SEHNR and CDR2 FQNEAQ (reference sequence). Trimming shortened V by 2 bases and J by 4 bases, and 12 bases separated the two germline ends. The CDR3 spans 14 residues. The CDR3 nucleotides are TGTGCCAGCAGCTTAATCTTGGCGGGGTACGAGCAGTACTTC. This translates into CASSLILAGYEQYF.

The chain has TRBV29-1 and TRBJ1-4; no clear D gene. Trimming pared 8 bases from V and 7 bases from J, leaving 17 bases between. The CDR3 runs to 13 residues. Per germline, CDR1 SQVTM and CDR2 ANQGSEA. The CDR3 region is CSPETGEGEKLFF. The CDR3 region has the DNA TGCAGCCCAGAGACCGGAGAGGGTGAAAAACTGTTTTTT.

This CDR3 is CASLGSTEAFF. CDR3 sequence (DNA): TGTGCCAGCTTGGGGAGCACTGAAGCTTTCTTT. The chain uses TRBV7-6 and TRBJ1-1, with D uncertain. Trimming cost V 8 bases and J 4 bases, with 8 bases left between them. Germline V gene lookup returns CDR1 SGHVS and CDR2 FNYEAQ. The CDR3 covers 11 residues.

CDR3 loop: CASSQAGANSPLHF. The CDR3 DNA is TGTGCCAGCAGTCAGGCAGGGGCTAATTCACCCCTCCACTTT. V usage is TRBV6-1 and J usage is TRBJ1-6, with D tentatively TRBD1 (6 bases). V was trimmed by 5 bases and J by 6 bases, leaving 11 bases between them. Looked up from germline, CDR1 is MNHNS and CDR2 is SASEGT. The CDR3 consists of 14 residues.

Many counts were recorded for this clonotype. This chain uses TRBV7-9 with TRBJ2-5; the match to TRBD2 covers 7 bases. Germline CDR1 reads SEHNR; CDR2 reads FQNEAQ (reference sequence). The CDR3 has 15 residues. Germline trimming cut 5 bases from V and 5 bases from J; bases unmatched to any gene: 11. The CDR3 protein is CASSHKEAGPETQYF. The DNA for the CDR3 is TGTGCCAGCAGCCACAAAGAAGCGGGACCGGAGACCCAGTACTTC.

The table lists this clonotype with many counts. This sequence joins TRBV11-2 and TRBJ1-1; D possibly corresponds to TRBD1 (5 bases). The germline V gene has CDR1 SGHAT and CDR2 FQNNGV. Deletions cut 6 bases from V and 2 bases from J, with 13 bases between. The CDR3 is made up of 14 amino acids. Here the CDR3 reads CASSETWGNTEAFF. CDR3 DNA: TGTGCCAGCAGTGAGACCTGGGGCAACACTGAAGCTTTCTTT.

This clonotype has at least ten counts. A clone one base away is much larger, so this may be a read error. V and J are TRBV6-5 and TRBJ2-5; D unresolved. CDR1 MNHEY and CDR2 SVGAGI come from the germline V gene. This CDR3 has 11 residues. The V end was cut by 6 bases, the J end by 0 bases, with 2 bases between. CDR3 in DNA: TGTGCCAGCAGGTACCAAGAGACCCAGTACTTC. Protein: CASRYQETQYF.

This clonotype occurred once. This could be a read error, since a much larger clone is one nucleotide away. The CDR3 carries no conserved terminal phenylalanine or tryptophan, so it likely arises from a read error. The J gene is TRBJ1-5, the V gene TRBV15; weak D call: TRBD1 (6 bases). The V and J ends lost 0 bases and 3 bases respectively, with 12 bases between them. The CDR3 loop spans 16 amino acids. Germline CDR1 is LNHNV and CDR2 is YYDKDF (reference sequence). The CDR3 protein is CATSRDPGVSNQPQHL. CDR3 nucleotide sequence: TGTGCCACCAGCAGAGATCCAGGGGTATCCAATCAGCCCCAGCATTTA.

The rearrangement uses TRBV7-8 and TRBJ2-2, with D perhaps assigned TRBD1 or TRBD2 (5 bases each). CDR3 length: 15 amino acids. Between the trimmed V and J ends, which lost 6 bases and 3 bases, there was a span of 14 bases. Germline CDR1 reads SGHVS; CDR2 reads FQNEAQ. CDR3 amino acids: CASSTTRGYTGELFF. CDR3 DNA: TGTGCCAGCAGTACGACTCGGGGCTACACCGGGGAGCTGTTTTTT.

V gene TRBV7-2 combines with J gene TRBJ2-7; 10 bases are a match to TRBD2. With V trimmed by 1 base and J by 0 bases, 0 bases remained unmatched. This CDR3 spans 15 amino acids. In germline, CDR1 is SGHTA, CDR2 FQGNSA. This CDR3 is CASSLVAGGSYEQYF. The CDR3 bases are TGTGCCAGCAGCTTAGTAGCGGGGGGCTCCTACGAGCAGTACTTC.

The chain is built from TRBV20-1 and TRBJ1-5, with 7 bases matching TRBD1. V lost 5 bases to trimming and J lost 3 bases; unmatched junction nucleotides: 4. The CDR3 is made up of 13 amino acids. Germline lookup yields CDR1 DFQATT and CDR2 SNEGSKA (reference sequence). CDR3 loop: CSAVTGVNQPQHF. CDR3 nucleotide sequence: TGCAGTGCTGTAACAGGGGTCAATCAGCCCCAGCATTTT.

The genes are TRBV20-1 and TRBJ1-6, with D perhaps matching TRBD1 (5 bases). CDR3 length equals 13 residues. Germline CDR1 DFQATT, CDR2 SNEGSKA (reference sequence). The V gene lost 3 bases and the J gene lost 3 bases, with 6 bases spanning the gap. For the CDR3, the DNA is TGCAGTGCTAGGGGGGACTATAATTCACCCCTCCACTTT. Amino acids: CSARGDYNSPLHF.

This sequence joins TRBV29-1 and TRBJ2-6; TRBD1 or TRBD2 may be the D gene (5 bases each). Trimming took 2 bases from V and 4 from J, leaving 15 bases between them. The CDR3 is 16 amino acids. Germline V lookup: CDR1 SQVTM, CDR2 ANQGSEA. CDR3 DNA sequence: TGCAGCGTTGAAAATACGGGACCTCTGGGGGCCAACGTCCTGACTTTC. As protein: CSVENTGPLGANVLTF.

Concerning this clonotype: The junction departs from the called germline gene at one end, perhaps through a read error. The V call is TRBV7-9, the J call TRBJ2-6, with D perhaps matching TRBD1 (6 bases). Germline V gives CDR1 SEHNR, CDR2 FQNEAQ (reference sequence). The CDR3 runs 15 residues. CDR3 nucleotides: TGTGCCAGCAGCTTAGCCGTGGTAGGGGGCAACGTCCTGACTTTC. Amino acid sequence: CASSLAVVGGNVLTF.